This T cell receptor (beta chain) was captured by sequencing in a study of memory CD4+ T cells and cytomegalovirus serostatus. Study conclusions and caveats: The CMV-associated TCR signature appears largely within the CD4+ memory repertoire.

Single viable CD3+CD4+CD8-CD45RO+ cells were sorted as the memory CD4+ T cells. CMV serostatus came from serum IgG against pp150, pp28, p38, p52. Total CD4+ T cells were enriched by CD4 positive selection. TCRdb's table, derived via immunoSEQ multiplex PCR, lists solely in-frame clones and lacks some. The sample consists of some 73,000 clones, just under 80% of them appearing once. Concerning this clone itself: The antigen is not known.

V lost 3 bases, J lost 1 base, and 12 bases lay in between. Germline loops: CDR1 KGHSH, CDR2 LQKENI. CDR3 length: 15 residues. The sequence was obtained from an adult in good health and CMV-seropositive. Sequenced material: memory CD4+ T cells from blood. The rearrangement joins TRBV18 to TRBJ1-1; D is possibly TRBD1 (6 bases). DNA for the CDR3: TGTGCCAGCTCACCTACGATGGGACAGAACACTGAAGCTTTCTTT. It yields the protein CASSPTMGQNTEAFF. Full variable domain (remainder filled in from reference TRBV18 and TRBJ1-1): NAGVMQNPRHLVRRRGQEARLRCSPMKGHSHVYWYRQLPEEGLKFMVYLQKENIIDESGMPKERFSAEFPKEGPSILRIQQVVRGDSAAYFCASSPTMGQNTEAFFGQGTRLTVV.